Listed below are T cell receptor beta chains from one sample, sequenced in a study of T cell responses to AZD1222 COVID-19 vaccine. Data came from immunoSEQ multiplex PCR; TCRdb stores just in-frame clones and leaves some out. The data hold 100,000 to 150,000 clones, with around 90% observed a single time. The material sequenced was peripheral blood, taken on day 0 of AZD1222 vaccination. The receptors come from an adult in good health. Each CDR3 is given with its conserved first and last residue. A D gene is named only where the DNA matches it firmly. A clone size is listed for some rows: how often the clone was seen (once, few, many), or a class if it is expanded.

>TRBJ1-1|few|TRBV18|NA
CASSLSRENTEAFF
TGTGCCAGCTCACTCTCAAGGGAAAACACTGAAGCTTTCTTT
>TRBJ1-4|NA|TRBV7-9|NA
CASSPAGLRREKLFF
TGTGCCAGCAGTCCCGCCGGTCTAAGAAGGGAAAAACTGTTTTTT
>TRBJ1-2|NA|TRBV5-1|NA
CASSPLGSSNYGYTF
TGCGCCAGCAGCCCCCTGGGCAGTTCTAACTATGGCTACACCTTC
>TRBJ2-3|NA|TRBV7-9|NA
CASSLRTPRTDTQYF
TGTGCCAGCAGCTTACGGACCCCTCGCACAGATACGCAGTATTTT
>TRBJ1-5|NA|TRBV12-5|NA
CASGLTSTTTGYSNQPQHF
TGTGCTAGTGGTTTGACATCGACCACGACAGGTTATAGCAATCAGCCCCAGCATTTT
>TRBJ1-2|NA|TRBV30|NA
CAGEGTANYGYTF
TGTGCCGGAGAAGGGACGGCTAACTATGGCTACACCTTC
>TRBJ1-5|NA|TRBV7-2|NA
CASSLRQNQPQHF
TGTGCCAGCAGCTTACGTCAAAATCAGCCCCAGCATTTT
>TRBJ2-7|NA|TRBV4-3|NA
CASSQFRAYEQYF
TGCGCCAGCAGCCAATTCCGTGCCTACGAGCAGTACTTC
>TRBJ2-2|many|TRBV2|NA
CASRGGGAGELFF
TGTGCCAGCAGAGGGGGAGGGGCCGGGGAGCTGTTTTTT
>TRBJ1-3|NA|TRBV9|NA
CASSVQGPSSGNTIYF
TGTGCCAGCAGCGTTCAGGGCCCCTCATCTGGAAACACCATATATTTT
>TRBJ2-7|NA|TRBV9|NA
CASSVGQVPSYEQYF
TGTGCCAGCAGCGTCGGGCAGGTTCCTTCCTACGAGCAGTACTTC
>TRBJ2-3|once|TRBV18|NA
CASSPPMGQGRDTQYF
TGTGCCAGCTCACCACCTATGGGCCAGGGACGGGATACGCAGTATTTT
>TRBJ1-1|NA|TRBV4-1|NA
CASSPRGNSKEGTEAFF
TGCGCCAGCAGCCCAAGGGGGAATTCCAAAGAAGGGACTGAAGCTTTCTTT
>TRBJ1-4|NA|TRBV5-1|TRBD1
CASSQGQVSTNEKLFF
TGCGCCTCCTCCCAGGGACAGGTGTCAACTAATGAAAAACTGTTTTTT